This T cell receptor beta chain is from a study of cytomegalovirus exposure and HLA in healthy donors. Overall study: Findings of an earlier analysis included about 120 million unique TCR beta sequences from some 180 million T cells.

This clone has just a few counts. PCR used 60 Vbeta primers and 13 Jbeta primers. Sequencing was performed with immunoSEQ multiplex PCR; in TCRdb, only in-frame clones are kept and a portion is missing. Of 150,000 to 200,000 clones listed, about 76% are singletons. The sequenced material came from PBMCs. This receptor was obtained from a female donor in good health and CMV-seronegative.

CDR3 nucleotide sequence: TGTGCCAGCAGATTAGCGGGGGGGCTCCTCCAAGAGACCCAGTACTTC. Protein product: CASRLAGGLLQETQYF. J is TRBJ2-5 and V is TRBV5-8, with 11 bases fitting TRBD2. The CDR3 extends over 16 amino acids. V lost 5 bases, J lost 1 base, and 7 bases stayed unmatched. The germline V gene encodes CDR1 SGHTS and CDR2 YDEGEE.